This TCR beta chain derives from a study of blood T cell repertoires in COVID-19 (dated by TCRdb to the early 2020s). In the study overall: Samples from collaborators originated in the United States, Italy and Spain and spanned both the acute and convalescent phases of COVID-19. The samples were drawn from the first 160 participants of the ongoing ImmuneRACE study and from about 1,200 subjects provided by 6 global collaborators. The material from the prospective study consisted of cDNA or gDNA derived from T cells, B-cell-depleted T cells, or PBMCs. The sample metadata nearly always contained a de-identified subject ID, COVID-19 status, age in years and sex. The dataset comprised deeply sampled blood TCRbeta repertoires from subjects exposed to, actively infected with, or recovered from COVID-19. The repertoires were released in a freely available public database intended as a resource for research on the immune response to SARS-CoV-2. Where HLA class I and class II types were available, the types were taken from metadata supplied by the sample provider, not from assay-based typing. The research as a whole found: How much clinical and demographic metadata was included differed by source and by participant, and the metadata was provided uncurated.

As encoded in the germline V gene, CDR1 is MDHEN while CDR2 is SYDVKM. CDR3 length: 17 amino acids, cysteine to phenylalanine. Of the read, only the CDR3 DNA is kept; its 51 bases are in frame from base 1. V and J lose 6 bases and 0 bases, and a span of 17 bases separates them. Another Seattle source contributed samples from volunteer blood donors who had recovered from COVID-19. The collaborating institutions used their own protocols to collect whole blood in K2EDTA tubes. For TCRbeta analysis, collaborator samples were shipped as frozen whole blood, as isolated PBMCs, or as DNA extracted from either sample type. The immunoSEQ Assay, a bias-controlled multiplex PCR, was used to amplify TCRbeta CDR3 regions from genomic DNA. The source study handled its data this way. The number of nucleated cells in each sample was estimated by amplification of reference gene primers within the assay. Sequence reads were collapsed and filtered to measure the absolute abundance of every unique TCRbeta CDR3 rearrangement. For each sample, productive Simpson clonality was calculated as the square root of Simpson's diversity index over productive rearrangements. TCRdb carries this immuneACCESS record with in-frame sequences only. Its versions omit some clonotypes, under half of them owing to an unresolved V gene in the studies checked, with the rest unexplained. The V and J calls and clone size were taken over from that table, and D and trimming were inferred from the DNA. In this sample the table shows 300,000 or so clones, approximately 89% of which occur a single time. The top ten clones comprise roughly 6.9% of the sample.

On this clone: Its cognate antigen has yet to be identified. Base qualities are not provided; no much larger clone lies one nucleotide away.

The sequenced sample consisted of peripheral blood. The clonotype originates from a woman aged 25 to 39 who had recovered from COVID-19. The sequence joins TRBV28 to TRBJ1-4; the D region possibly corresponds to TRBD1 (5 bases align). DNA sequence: TGTGCCAGCAGCCGGTGGGAGGGACTAACAACTAATGAAAAACTGTTTTTT. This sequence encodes CASSRWEGLTTNEKLFF. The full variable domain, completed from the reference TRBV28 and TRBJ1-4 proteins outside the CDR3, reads DVKVTQSSRYLVKRTGEKVFLECVQDMDHENMFWYRQDPGLGLRLIYFSYDVKMKEKGDIPEGYSVSREKKERFSLILESASTNQTSMYLCASSRWEGLTTNEKLFFGSGTQLSVL.